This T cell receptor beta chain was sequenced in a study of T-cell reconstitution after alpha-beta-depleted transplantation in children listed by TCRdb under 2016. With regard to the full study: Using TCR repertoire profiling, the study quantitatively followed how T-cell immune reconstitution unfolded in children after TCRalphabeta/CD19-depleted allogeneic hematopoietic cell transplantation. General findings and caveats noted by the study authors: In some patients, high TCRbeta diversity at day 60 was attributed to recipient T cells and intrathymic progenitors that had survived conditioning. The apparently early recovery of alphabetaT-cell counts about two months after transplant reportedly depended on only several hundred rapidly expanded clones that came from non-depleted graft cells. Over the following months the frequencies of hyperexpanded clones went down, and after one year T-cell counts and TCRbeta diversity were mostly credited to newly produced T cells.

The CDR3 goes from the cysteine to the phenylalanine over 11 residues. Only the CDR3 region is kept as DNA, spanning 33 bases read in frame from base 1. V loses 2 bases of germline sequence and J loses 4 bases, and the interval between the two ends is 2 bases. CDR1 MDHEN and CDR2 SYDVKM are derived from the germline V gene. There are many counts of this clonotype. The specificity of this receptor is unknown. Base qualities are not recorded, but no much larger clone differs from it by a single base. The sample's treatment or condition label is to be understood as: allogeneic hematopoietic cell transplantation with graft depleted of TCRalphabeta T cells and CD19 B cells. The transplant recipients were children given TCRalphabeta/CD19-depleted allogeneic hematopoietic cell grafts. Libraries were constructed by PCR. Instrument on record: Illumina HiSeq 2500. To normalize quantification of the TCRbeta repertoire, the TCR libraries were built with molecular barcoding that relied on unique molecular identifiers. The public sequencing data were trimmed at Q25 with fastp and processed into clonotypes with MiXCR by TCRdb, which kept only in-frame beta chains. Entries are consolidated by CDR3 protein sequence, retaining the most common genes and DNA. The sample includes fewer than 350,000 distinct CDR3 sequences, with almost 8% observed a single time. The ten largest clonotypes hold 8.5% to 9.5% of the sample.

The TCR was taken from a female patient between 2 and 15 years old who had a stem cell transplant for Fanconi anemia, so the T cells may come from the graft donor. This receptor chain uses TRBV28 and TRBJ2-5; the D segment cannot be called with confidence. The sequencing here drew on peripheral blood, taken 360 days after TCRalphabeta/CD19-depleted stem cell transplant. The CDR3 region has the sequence CASSLIETQYF. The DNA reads TGTGCCAGCAGTTTAATAGAGACCCAGTACTTC.